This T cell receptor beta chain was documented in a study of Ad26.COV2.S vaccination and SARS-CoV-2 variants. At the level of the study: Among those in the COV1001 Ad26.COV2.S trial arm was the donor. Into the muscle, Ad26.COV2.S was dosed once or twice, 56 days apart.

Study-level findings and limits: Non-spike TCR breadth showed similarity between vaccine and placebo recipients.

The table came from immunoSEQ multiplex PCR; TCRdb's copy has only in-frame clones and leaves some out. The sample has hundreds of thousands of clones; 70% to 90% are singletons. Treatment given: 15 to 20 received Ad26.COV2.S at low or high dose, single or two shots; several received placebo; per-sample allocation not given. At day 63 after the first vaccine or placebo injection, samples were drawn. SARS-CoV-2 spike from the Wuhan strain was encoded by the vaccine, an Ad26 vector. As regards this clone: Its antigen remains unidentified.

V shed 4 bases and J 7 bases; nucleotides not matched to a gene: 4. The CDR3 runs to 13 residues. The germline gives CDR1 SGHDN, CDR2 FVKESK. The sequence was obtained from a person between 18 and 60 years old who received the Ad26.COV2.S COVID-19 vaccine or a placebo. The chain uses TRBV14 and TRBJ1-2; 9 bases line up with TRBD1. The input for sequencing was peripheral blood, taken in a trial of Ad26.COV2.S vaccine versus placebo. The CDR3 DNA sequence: TGTGCCAGCAGCCCTACAGGGGGCCGTGGCTACACCTTC. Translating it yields CASSPTGGRGYTF.